This TCR beta chain was identified during a study of cytomegalovirus exposure and HLA in healthy donors. Study-wide results and limits: CMV serostatus alone was available as immune exposure information. Diagnosis of cytomegalovirus status made by the classifier reportedly showed high specificity and sensitivity. A highly shared variant cluster was judged a likely technical artifact. According to the study, 160 or so TCR beta chains were cytomegalovirus-associated.

This CDR3 region has 16 residues. V was clipped by 2 bases and J by 7 bases; unmatched bases: 13. Germline CDR1 is GTSNPN and CDR2 is SVGIG (reference sequence). In the PCR, 60 Vbeta and 13 Jbeta primers were used. Libraries were prepared by immunoSEQ multiplex PCR; TCRdb keeps only in-frame clonotypes and omits some of them. The table shows roughly 120,000 clones, with roughly 66% occurring only once. Points on this clone: The target antigen is unknown.

This TCR was sampled from a woman in her twenties or thirties in good health and CMV-seronegative. The V and J genes are TRBV30 and TRBJ2-1; 8 bases agree with TRBD2. The sequencing input was PBMCs. The CDR3 DNA reads TGTGCCTGGAGTCGTGAGAGGAGCGGGAGATGGAATGAGCAGTTCTTC. It specifies CAWSRERSGRWNEQFF. The variable domain in full, with the rest retrieved from reference TRBV30 and TRBJ2-1, is SQTIHQWPATLVQPVGSPLSLECTVEGTSNPNLYWYRQAAGRGLQLLFYSVGIGQISSEVPQNLSASRPQDRQFILSSKKLLLSDSGFYLCAWSRERSGRWNEQFFGPGTRLTVL.